This T cell receptor (beta chain) was captured by sequencing in a study of control samples from healthy donors and cancer patients (dated by TCRdb to the early 2020s). Libraries came from the immunoSEQ multiplex PCR assay. TCRdb mirrors the immuneACCESS table, restricted to in-frame sequences. Some clones are absent from its copies; in checked studies, under half trace to an unresolved V gene, and the reason for the others is unknown. This sample holds about 250,000 clones; over 75% were observed only once. Roughly 13% of the sample rests with the top ten. The CDR1 and CDR2 encoded by the germline V gene (reference sequence) are DFQATT and SNEGSKA. V is trimmed back by 3 bases and J by 8 bases, and the junction contains 8 bases that no gene match accounts for. The CDR3 runs 14 amino acids, cysteine and phenylalanine included. Of the read, only the CDR3 DNA is kept; its 42 bases are in frame from base 1.

As concerns this clone: Its antigen specificity is not known. Base qualities are not recorded, but no much larger clone differs from it by a single base.

The receptor comes from an older woman with lung cancer. The rearranged segments are TRBV20-1 and TRBJ1-2; 11 bases in the junction line up with TRBD1. What was sequenced was PBMCs. CDR3 loop: CSASLDRGRRGYTF. The nucleotide sequence is TGCAGTGCTAGTTTGGACAGGGGGCGAAGAGGCTACACCTTC.